These 21 T cell receptor beta chains share one sample of origin, sequenced in a study of T cells in Graves' hyperthyroidism and ophthalmopathy. Amplification of TCR beta CDR3 regions used RNA as the template. The HTBI primer set was used in a first-round RT-PCR of the TCR CDR3. TCRdb re-called the multiplex PCR reads through MiXCR, storing one row per CDR3 protein. The table records about 250,000 distinct CDR3 sequences, around 24% of them present only once. Material for sequencing was blood. Receptors originate from a woman aged 40-49 years with Graves' ophthalmopathy.

This clonotype appeared many times. This chain links TRBV5-1 with TRBJ2-2, with D hard to call. V lost 9 bases to trimming and J lost 1 base, with 10 bases between them. The CDR3 is 13 residues long. In germline, CDR1 is SGHRS, CDR2 YFSETQ. The CDR3 DNA reads TGCGCCACCCCCGGCCAGAACACCGGGGAGCTGTTTTTT. Protein sequence: CATPGQNTGELFF.

The chain links TRBV4-1 to TRBJ2-5; 7 nucleotides align to TRBD1. Germline lookup yields CDR1 MGHRA and CDR2 YSYEKL. Unmatched junction bases numbered 8, after V lost 1 base and J lost 6 bases. The CDR3 sequence is 15 residues long. The CDR3 is CASSQVGDSRKTQYF. CDR3 nucleotides: TGCGCCAGCAGCCAAGTGGGGGACAGTCGCAAGACCCAGTACTTC.

This clonotype was detected ten times or more. The V call is TRBV24-1, the J call TRBJ1-1, with D hard to call. The ends were cut back, 7 bases at V and 1 base at J, with 9 bases in the middle. Germline assignment: CDR1 KGHDR and CDR2 SFDVKD. This CDR3 spans 13 amino acids. The CDR3 loop is CATRGLANTEAFF. The CDR3 coding sequence is TGTGCCACCAGGGGGTTGGCGAACACTGAAGCTTTCTTT.

This clonotype was seen repeatedly, ten times or more. The chain combines TRBV28 with TRBJ2-5; D unclear. Germline V CDR1 and CDR2: MDHEN, SYDVKM. The V and J ends lost 5 bases and 6 bases respectively, with 16 bases between them. The CDR3 loop spans 14 amino acids. The CDR3 DNA follows: TGTGCCAGCAGTCGAAATATCCATGGAAAGACCCAGTACTTC. Its protein is CASSRNIHGKTQYF.

This clonotype was seen ten or more times. The chain combines TRBV19 with TRBJ1-5; 8 bases agree with TRBD1. The CDR3 contains 14 residues. Germline values: CDR1 LNHDA, CDR2 SQIVND (reference sequence). The junction had 8 bases not matched to a gene; V was cut back by 10 bases and J by 3 bases. The CDR3 protein is CAIGQGNYNQPQHF. The DNA for the CDR3 is TGTGCCATCGGACAGGGCAACTACAATCAGCCCCAGCATTTT.

This clonotype came up many times. The chain combines TRBV29-1 with TRBJ2-7, with a tentative D call TRBD1 (8 bases). Germline V gene lookup returns CDR1 SQVTM and CDR2 ANQGSEA. Between the trimmed V and J ends, which lost 6 bases and 3 bases, there was a span of 18 bases. CDR3 length equals 14 residues. The DNA of the CDR3 is TGCAGCGTACGCGGGGAGGGACAGGTCTACGAGCAGTACTTC. Amino acids: CSVRGEGQVYEQYF.

The sample holds many counts of this clonotype. V and J are TRBV11-2 and TRBJ2-5; 7 nucleotides match TRBD2. The CDR3 totals 14 residues. Germline CDR1 reads SGHAT; CDR2 reads FQNNGV. Trimming removed 1 base from V and 4 bases from J; junction bases left unmatched: 3. The CDR3 coding sequence is TGTGCCAGCAGCTTAGCGGGAGGATTAGAGACCCAGTACTTC. Its protein is CASSLAGGLETQYF.

This clonotype has a count of ten or more. The chain links TRBV10-3 to TRBJ2-7, with TRBD1 matching 7 bases. The V and J ends lost 4 bases and 3 bases, in that order; junction bases with no gene match: 6. The length of the CDR3 is 14 residues. Germline V lookup: CDR1 ENHRY, CDR2 SYGVKD. CDR3 protein: CAISGTGGRYEQYF. For the CDR3, the DNA is TGTGCCATCAGTGGGACAGGCGGGCGCTACGAGCAGTACTTC.

This clonotype was detected ten times or more. CDR3 sequence reads: CSARDELAQETQYF. The CDR3 nucleotides read TGCAGTGCTAGAGATGAACTAGCCCAAGAGACCCAGTACTTC. The V call is TRBV20-1, the J call TRBJ2-5; perhaps TRBD2 as D (6 bases). The CDR3 is made up of 14 amino acids. Looked up from germline, CDR1 is DFQATT and CDR2 is SNEGSKA (reference sequence). Trimming stripped 0 bases from V and 1 base from J, with 9 bases between.

The sample holds many counts of this clonotype. The chain is built from TRBV30 and TRBJ2-7, with 13 bases fitting TRBD2. The CDR3 extends over 17 amino acids. Germline CDR1 reads GTSNPN; CDR2 reads SVGIG (reference sequence). Trimming cost V 5 bases and J 4 bases; bases outside gene matches: 14. The CDR3, as DNA: TGTGCCTGGCGACCCCTTGGAGGACTAGCGGGAGCATACGAGCAGTACTTC. It specifies CAWRPLGGLAGAYEQYF.

This clonotype came up many times. V usage is TRBV6-5 and J usage is TRBJ2-7; D may be TRBD1 or TRBD2 (5 bases each). Germline V CDR1 and CDR2: MNHEY, SVGAGI. CDR3 length equals 15 residues. Trimming cost V 2 bases and J 4 bases, with 15 bases left between them. This CDR3 is CASSYDGALGYEQYF. The CDR3 DNA reads as TGTGCCAGCAGTTACGACGGGGCCCTGGGGTACGAGCAGTACTTC.

This chain uses TRBV2 with TRBJ2-7, with TRBD2 as a possible D gene (6 bases). CDR3 size: 13 residues. V lost 7 bases, J lost 1 base, and 11 bases lay in between. Germline values: CDR1 SNHLY, CDR2 FYNNEI. The CDR3 is CASKSGLSYEQYF. The CDR3 region has the DNA TGTGCCAGCAAGTCGGGACTTTCCTACGAGCAGTACTTC.

This clonotype was recorded many times. The chain combines TRBV20-1 with TRBJ2-5; 9 nucleotides agree with TRBD2. This CDR3 spans 15 amino acids. CDR1 DFQATT and CDR2 SNEGSKA come from the germline V gene (reference sequence). J gave up 3 bases and V 0 bases, and 5 bases lay outside the gene matches. The CDR3 nucleotides are TGCAGTGCTAGAGAGGGAGGCGGGAGGGAAGAGACCCAGTACTTC. The encoded protein is CSAREGGGREETQYF.

This clonotype has at least ten counts. The V gene is TRBV7-9, the J gene TRBJ1-1; 8 bases line up with TRBD1. Germline CDR1 and CDR2: SEHNR and FQNEAQ (reference sequence). V gave up 5 bases and J gave up 7 bases; unmatched junction bases: 0. The CDR3 contains 11 residues. The CDR3 loop is CASSGTGEAFF. Written as DNA, the CDR3 is TGTGCCAGCAGCGGGACAGGTGAAGCTTTCTTT. The full variable domain, its missing parts supplied by reference TRBV7-9 and TRBJ1-1, is DTGVSQNPRHKITKRGQNVTFRCDPISEHNRLYWYRQTLGQGPEFLTYFQNEAQLEKSRLLSDRFSAERPKGSFSTLEIQRTEQGDSAMYLCASSGTGEAFFGQGTRLTVV.

The V and J genes are TRBV25-1 and TRBJ1-1, with D possibly being TRBD1 (5 bases). The CDR3 totals 15 residues. The ends were cut back, 3 bases at V and 2 bases at J, with 13 bases in the middle. The V gene's germline CDR1 is MGHDK and CDR2 SYGVNS. The CDR3, as DNA: TGTGCCAGCAGTGACGGGGGTGATGGTAACACTGAAGCTTTCTTT. This translates into CASSDGGDGNTEAFF. Based on the CDR3 plus reference TRBV25-1 and TRBJ1-1, the full variable domain is EADIYQTPRYLVIGTGKKITLECSQTMGHDKMYWYQQDPGMELHLIHYSYGVNSTEKGDLSSESTVSRIRTEHFPLTLESARPSHTSQYLCASSDGGDGNTEAFFGQGTRLTVV.

The sample holds many counts of this clonotype. The chain joins TRBV30 to TRBJ2-7, with TRBD1 identical over 8 bases. The CDR3 runs 16 residues. CDR1 GTSNPN and CDR2 SVGIG come from the germline V gene (reference sequence). V was clipped by 2 bases and J by 1 base; unmatched bases: 10. CDR3 sequence (DNA): TGTGCCTGGAGTCGGATCGACAGGGGAGAATCCTACGAGCAGTACTTC. This encodes CAWSRIDRGESYEQYF.

This clonotype was counted many times. The rearrangement joins TRBV19 to TRBJ1-5, with no clear D. The CDR3 extends over 14 amino acids. Germline V gene data show CDR1 as LNHDA and CDR2 as SQIVND (reference sequence). V lost 1 base to trimming and J lost 4 bases, with 8 bases between them. The CDR3 DNA reads as TGTGCCAGTAGTATAGGCATACGGAATCAGCCCCAGCATTTT. Its translation is CASSIGIRNQPQHF.

This clonotype came up many times. The chain uses TRBV5-1 and TRBJ2-5, with 9 bases that match TRBD1. This CDR3 has 16 residues. Germline CDR1 reads SGHRS; CDR2 reads YFSETQ. V was clipped by 3 bases and J by 1 base; unmatched bases: 7. The CDR3 DNA reads as TGCGCCAGCAGCTCCGGGACAGGGCCCCCCCAAGAGACCCAGTACTTC. Protein: CASSSGTGPPQETQYF.

The sample holds many counts of this clonotype. CDR3 DNA sequence: TGTGCCAGTAAGTGGGACAGGGGGCAAGGTCAGCCCCAGCATTTT. Translated: CASKWDRGQGQPQHF. This chain connects TRBV19 to TRBJ1-5; 12 bases fit TRBD1. J lost 6 bases, V lost 7 bases, and 7 bases had no gene match. This CDR3 has 15 amino acids. The germline V gene has CDR1 LNHDA and CDR2 SQIVND (reference sequence).

This clonotype was counted ten times or more. The chain links TRBV11-2 to TRBJ2-7; 9 positions agree with TRBD1. V lost 6 bases to trimming and J lost 3 bases; unmatched junction nucleotides: 9. Germline V gene data show CDR1 as SGHAT and CDR2 as FQNNGV. CDR3 size: 15 residues. CDR3 region: CASRGPRDRDYEQYF. The DNA of the CDR3 is TGTGCCAGCAGAGGGCCCCGGGACAGGGACTACGAGCAGTACTTC.

V is TRBV6-2 or TRBV6-3 and J is TRBJ1-6, with D maybe TRBD1 (5 bases). The germline V gene encodes CDR1 MNHEY and CDR2 SVGEGT. V shed 6 bases and J shed 7 bases, with 10 bases lying between them. CDR3 length equals 13 residues. The CDR3: CASSHPGNSPLHF. For the CDR3, the DNA is TGTGCCAGCAGCCATCCAGGGAATTCACCCCTCCACTTT.